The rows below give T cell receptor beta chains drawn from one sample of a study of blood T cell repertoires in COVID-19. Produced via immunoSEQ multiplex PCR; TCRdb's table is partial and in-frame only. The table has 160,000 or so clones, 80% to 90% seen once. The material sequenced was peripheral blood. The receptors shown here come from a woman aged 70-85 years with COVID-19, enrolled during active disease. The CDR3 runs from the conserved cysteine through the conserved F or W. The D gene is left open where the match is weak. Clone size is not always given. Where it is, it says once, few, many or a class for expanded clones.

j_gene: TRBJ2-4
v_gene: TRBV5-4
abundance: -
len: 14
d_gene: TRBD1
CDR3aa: CASSSGQGKNIQYF
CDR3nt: TGTGCCAGCAGCTCGGGACAGGGGAAAAACATTCAGTACTTC

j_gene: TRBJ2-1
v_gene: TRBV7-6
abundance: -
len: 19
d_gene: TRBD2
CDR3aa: CASSLVGGGLAQSYNEQFF
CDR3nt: TGTGCCAGCAGCTTAGTGGGGGGGGGACTAGCCCAATCCTACAATGAGCAGTTCTTC

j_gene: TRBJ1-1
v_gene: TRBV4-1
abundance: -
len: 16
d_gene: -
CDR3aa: CASSQGRTESNTEAFF
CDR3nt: TGCGCCAGCAGCCAAGGGAGGACAGAATCGAACACTGAAGCTTTCTTT

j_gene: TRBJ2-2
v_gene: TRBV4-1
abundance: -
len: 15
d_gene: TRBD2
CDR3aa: CASSHPGGDTGELFF
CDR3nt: TGCGCCAGCAGCCATCCTGGGGGGGACACCGGGGAGCTGTTTTTT

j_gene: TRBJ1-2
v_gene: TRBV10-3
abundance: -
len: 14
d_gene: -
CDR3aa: CAISERTPGAGYTF
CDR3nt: TGTGCCATCAGTGAGAGAACCCCAGGGGCAGGCTACACCTTC

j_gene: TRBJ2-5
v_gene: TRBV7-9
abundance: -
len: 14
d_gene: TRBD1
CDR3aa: CASSFEGAGETQYF
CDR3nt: TGTGCCAGCAGCTTCGAGGGGGCCGGGGAGACCCAGTACTTC

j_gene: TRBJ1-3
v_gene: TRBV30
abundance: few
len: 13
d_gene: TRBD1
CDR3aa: CAWSVGQENTIYF
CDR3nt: TGTGCCTGGAGTGTGGGACAGGAGAACACCATATATTTT

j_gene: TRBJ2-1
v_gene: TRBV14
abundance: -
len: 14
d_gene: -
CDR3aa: CASSQGGPYNEQFF
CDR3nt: TGTGCCAGCAGCCAAGGAGGCCCCTACAATGAGCAGTTCTTC

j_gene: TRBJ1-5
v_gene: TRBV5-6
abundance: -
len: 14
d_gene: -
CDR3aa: CASSLGDRNQPQHF
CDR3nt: TGTGCCAGCAGCCTGGGCGACAGGAATCAGCCCCAGCATTTT

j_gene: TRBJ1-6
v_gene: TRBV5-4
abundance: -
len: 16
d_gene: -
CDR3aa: CASSFRPGSYNSPLHF
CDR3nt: TGTGCCAGCAGCTTCCGCCCGGGCTCCTATAATTCACCCCTCCACTTT

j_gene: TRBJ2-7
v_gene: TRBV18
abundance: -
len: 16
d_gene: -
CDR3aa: CASSPEEGRSSYEQYF
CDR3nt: TGTGCCAGCTCACCAGAGGAGGGACGCAGTTCCTACGAGCAGTACTTC

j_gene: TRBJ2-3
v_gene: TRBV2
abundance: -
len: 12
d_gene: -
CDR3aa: CASIRITDTQYF
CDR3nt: TGTGCCAGCATTCGTATCACAGATACGCAGTATTTT

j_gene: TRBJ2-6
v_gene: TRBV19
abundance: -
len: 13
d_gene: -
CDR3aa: CASRQDGANVLTF
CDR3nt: TGTGCCAGCCGACAAGATGGGGCCAACGTCCTGACTTTC

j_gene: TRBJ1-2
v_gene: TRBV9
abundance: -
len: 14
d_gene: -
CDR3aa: CASSVGPSNYGYTF
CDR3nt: TGTGCCAGCAGCGTAGGTCCAAGCAACTATGGCTACACCTTC

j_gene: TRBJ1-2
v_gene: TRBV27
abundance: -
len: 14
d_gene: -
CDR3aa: CASSFGAPTSGYTF
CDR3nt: TGTGCCAGCAGTTTTGGGGCCCCGACCTCCGGCTACACCTTC

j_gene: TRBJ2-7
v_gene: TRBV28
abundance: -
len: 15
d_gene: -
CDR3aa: CASSASPAGDRKQYF
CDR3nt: TGTGCCAGCAGTGCCTCTCCGGCAGGGGATAGGAAGCAGTACTTC

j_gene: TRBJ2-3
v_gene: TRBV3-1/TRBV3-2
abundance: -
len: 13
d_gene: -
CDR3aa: CASSQDRENTQYF
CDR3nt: TGTGCCAGCAGCCAAGATCGGGAAAATACGCAGTATTTT

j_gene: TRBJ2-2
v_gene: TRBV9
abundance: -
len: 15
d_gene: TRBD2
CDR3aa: CASSHSGGAVGELFF
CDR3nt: TGTGCCAGCAGCCACAGCGGGGGGGCGGTCGGGGAGCTGTTTTTT

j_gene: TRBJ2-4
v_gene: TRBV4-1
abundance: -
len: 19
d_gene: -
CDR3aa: CASSQASDGGKLAKNIQYF
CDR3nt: TGCGCCAGCAGCCAAGCCTCGGACGGAGGAAAACTAGCCAAAAACATTCAGTACTTC

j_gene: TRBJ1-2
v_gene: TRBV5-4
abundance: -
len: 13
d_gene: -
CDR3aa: CASSLGTGDGYTF
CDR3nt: TGTGCCAGCAGCTTGGGGACGGGAGATGGCTACACCTTC

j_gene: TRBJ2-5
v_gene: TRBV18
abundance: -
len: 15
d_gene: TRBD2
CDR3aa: CASSPKRGLEETQYF
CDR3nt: TGTGCCAGCTCACCAAAGCGGGGGCTTGAAGAGACCCAGTACTTC

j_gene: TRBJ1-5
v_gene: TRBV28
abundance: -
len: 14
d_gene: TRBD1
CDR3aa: CASNDRVRDQPQHF
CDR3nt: TGTGCCAGCAACGACAGGGTACGAGACCAGCCCCAGCATTTT

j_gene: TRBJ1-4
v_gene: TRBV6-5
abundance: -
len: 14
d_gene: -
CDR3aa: CASRPTGLIEKLFF
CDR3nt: TGTGCCAGCAGGCCGACAGGTTTGATTGAAAAACTGTTTTTT

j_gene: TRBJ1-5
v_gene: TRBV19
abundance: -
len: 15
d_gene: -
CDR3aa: CASSTSGTPNQPQHF
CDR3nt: TGTGCCAGTAGTACTTCCGGGACACCCAATCAGCCCCAGCATTTT

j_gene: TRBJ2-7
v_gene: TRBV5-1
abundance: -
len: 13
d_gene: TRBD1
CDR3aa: CASSLGTGGEQYF
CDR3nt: TGCGCCAGCAGCTTGGGGACAGGGGGCGAGCAGTACTTC

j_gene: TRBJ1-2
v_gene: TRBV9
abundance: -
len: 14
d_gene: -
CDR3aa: CASTPGEGTYGYTF
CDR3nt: TGTGCCAGCACCCCCGGGGAGGGCACCTATGGCTACACCTTC

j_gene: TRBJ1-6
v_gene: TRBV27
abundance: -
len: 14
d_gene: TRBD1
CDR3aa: CASSRQGVNSPLHF
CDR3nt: TGTGCCAGCAGTAGACAGGGAGTAAATTCACCCCTCCACTTT